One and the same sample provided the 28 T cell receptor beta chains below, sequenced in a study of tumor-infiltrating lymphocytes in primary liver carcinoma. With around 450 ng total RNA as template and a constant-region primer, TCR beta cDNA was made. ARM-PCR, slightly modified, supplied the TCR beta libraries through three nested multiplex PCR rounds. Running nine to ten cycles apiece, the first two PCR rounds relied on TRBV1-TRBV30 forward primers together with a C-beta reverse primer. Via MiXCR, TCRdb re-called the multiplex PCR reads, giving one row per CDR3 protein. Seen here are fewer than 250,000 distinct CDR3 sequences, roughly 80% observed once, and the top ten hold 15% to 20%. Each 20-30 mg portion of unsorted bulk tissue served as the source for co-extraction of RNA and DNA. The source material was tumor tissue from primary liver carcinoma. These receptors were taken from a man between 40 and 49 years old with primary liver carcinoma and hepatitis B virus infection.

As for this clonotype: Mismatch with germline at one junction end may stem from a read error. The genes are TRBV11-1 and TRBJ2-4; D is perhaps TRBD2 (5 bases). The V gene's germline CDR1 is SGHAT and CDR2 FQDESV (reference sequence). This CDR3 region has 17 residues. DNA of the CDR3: TGTGCAAGCAGCTTTCACGGGAATAACGGGACCAAAAACATTCAGTACTTC. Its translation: CASSFHGNNGTKNIQYF.

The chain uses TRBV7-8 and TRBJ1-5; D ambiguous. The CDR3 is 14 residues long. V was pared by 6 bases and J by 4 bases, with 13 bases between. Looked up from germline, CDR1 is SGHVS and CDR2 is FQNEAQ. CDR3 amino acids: CASSIKAGNQPQHF. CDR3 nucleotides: TGTGCCAGCAGTATTAAAGCGGGAAATCAGCCCCAGCATTTT.

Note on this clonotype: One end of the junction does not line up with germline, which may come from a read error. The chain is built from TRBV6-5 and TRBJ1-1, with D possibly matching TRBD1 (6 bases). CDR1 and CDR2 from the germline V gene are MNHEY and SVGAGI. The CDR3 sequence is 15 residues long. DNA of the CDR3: TGTGACAGCTGTTACTCGACTGGGGGCGGAGTTGAAGCTTTCTTT. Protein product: CDSCYSTGGGVEAFF.

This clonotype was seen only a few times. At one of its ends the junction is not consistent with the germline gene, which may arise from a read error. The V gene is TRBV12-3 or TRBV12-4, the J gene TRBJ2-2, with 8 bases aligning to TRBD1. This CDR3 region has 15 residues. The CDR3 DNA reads TGTACCAGTAGTTTGGGCAGGGGGCCGACCGGGGAGCTGTTTTTT. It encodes CTSSLGRGPTGELFF.

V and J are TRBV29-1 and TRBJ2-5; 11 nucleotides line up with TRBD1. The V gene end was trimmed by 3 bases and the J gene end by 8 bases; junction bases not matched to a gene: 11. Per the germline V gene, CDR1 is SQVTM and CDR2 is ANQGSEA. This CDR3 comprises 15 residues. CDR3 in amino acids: CSVDADRGRTETQYF. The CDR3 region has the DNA TGCAGCGTTGATGCGGACAGGGGGCGAACAGAAACCCAGTACTTC.

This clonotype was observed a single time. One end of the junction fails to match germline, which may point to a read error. The CDR3 loop is CASSQDLAGASYNEEFF. CDR3 DNA: TGCGCCAGCAGCCAGGACCTAGCAGGAGCTTCCTACAATGAGGAGTTCTTC. This chain connects TRBV4-3 to TRBJ2-1; a possible D gene is TRBD2 (5 bases). From germline, CDR1 is LGHNA and CDR2 YSLEER. This CDR3 has 17 amino acids.

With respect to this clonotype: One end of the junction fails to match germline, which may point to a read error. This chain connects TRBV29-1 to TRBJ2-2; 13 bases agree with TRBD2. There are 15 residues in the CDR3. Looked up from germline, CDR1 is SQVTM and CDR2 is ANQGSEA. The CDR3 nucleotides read TGTAGCGTTGGGACTAGCGGGGCGAACACCGAGGAACTGTTTTTT. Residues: CSVGTSGANTEELFF.

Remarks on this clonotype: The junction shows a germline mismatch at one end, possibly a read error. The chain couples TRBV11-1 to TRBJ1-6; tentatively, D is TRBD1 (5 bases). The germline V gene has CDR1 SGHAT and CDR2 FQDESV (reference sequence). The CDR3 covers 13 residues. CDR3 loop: CASIRTLVLPIHF. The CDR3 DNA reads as TGTGCCAGCATCCGGACACTGGTTTTACCCATCCACTTT.

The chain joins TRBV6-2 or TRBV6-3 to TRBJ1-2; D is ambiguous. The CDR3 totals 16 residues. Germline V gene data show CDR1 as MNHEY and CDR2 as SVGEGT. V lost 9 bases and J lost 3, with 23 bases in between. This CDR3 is CASGPSGTFTYYGYTF. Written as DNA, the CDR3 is TGTGCCAGTGGTCCAAGCGGAACCTTTACATACTATGGCTACACCTTC.

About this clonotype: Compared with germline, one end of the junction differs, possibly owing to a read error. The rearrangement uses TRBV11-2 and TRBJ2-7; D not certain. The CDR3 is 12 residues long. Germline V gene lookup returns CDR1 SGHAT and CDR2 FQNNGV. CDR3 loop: CASRLAVGEQYF. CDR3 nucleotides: TGTGCGAGCAGGTTAGCAGTCGGCGAGCAGTACTTC.

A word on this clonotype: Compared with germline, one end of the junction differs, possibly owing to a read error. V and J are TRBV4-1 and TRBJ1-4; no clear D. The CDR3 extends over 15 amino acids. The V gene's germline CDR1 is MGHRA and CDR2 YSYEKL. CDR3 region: CASSQDTGLNDKLFF. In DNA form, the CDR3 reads TGCGCCAGCAGTCAAGACACGGGATTAAATGATAAACTGTTTTTT.

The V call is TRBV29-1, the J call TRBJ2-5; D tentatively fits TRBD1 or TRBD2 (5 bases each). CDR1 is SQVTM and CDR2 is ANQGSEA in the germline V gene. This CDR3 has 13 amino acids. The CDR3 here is CNAPRGQGETQYF. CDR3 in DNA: TGCAACGCCCCACGAGGGCAGGGAGAGACCCAGTACTTC.

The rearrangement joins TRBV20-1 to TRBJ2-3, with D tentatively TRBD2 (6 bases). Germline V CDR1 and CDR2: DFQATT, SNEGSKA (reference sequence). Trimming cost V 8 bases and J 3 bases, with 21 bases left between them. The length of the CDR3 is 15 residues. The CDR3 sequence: CSTPSGLEGTDTQYF. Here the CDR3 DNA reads TGCAGTACTCCCTCGGGGCTGGAGGGAACAGATACGCAGTATTTT.

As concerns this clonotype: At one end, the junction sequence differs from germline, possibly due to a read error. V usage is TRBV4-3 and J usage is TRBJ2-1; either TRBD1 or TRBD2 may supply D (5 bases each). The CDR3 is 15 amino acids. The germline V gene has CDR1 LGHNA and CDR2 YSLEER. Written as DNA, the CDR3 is TGTGTCAGCAACCCTGGGCTAGGGGACCACAATGAGCAGTTCTTC. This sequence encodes CVSNPGLGDHNEQFF.

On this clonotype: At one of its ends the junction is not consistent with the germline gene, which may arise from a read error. The CDR3 nucleotides are TGCAGCGTGACAGCCCCCCTCACCTACGAGAAGTACTTC. This sequence encodes CSVTAPLTYEKYF. The V and J genes are TRBV29-1 and TRBJ2-7, with D possibly matching TRBD1 (5 bases). Germline V lookup: CDR1 SQVTM, CDR2 ANQGSEA. The CDR3 consists of 13 residues.

For the CDR3, the DNA is TGCAGCGTTGAGGGACCCAGGAGGCTCCGAGAGACCCAGTACTTC. Its protein product is CSVEGPRRLRETQYF. The chain recombines TRBV29-1 with TRBJ2-5; tentatively, D is TRBD1 or TRBD2 (5 bases each). The CDR3 has 15 amino acids. The germline V gene encodes CDR1 SQVTM and CDR2 ANQGSEA. V lost 3 bases, J lost 4 bases, and 18 bases lay in between.

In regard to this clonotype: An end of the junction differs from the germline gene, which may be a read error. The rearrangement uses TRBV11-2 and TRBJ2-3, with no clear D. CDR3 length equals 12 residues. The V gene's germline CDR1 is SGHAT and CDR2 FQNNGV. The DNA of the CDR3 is TGTACCAGCAGCTTAAGTTTAAATACGCAGTATTTT. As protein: CTSSLSLNTQYF.

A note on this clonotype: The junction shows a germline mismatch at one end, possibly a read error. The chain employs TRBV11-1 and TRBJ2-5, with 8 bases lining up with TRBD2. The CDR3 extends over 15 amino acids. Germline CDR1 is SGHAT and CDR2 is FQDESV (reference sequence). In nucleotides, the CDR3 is TGTGCCAGTACCCTCACGGGACTAGTGGGAGAGACCCAGTATTTC. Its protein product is CASTLTGLVGETQYF.

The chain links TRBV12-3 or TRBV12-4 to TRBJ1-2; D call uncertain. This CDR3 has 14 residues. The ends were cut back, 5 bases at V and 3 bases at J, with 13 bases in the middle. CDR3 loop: CASSLTWHDYGYTF. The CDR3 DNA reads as TGTGCCAGCAGTCTGACATGGCACGACTATGGCTACACCTTC.

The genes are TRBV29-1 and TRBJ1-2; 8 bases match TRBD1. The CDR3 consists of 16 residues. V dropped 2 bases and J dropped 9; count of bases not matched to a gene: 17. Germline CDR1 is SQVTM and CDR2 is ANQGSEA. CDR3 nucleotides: TGCAGCGTTGAAAAAAGTCAGGGGGACAGGCATTATAGCTACACCTTC. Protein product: CSVEKSQGDRHYSYTF.

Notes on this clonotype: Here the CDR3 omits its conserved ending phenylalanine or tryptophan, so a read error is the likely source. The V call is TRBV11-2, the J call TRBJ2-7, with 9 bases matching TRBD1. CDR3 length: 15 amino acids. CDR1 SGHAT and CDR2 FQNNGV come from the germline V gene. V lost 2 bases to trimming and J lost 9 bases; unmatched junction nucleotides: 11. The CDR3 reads CASSLRWTGENGQYL. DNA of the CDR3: TGTGCCAGCAGCTTACGATGGACAGGGGAAAATGGGCAGTACTTA.

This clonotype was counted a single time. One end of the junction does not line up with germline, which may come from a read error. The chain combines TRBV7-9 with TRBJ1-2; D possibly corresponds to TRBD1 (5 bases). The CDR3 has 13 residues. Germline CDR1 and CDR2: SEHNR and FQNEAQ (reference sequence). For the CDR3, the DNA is TGTGCCAGCAGCTTCGACAGTAAGTATGGCTACATCTTC. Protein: CASSFDSKYGYIF.

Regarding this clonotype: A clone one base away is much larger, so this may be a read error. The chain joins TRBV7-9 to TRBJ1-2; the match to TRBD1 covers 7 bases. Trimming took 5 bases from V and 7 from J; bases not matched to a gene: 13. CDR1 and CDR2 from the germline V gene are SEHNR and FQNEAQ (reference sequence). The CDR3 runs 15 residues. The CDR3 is CASSPTGGQDTGYTF. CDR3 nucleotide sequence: TGTGCCAGCAGCCCCACCGGTGGACAGGACACTGGCTACACCTTC. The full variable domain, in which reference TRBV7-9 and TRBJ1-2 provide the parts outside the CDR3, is DTGVSQNPRHKITKRGQNVTFRCDPISEHNRLYWYRQTLGQGPEFLTYFQNEAQLEKSRLLSDRFSAERPKGSFSTLEIQRTEQGDSAMYLCASSPTGGQDTGYTFGSGTRLTVV.

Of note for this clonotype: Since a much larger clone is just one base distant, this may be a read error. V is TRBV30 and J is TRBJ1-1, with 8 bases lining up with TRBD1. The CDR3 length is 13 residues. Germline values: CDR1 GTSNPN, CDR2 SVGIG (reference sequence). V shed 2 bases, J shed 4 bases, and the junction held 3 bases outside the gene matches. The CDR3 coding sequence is TGTGCCTGGAGTCCCACAGGGGGCACTGAAGCTTTCTTT. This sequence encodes CAWSPTGGTEAFF.

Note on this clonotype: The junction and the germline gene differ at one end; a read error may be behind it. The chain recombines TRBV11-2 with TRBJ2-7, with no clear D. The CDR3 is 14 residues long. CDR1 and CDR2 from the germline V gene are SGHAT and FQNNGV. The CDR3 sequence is CASSPNSNSYGQYF. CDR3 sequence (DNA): TGTGCCAGCAGCCCTAACAGCAACTCCTACGGGCAGTACTTC.

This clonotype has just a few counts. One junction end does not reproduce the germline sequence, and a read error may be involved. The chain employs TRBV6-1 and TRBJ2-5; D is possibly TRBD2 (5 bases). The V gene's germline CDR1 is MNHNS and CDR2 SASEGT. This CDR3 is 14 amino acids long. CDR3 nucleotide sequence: TGTGCCAGCGGATACGGGATGTCTGGAGAGACCCATTACTTC. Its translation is CASGYGMSGETHYF.

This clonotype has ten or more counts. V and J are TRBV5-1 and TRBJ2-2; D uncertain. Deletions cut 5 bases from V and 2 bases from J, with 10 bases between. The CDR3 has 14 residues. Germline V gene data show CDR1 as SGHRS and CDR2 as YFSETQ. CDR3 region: CASRVGSNTGELFF. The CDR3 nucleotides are TGCGCCAGCAGGGTGGGCAGTAACACCGGGGAGCTGTTTTTT.

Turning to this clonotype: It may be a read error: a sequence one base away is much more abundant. The CDR3: CASSPLLDSYTGELLF. As DNA, the CDR3 is TGTGCCAGCAGTCCTCTATTGGACAGTTACACCGGGGAGCTGTTATTT. The V gene is TRBV28, the J gene TRBJ2-2; D is perhaps TRBD1 (6 bases). CDR3 length: 16 amino acids. Germline V gene lookup returns CDR1 MDHEN and CDR2 SYDVKM.